The clone carrying this TCR beta chain showed up many times. What it recognizes is unknown. This entry is derived from a study of spatial heterogeneity in lung cancer. Whole-study context: The mean occurrence of each unique TCR and UMI combination in raw reads exceeded 8.5. Points from the study as a whole: Tracking of tumor mutation counts was seen in expanded intratumoral alpha and beta TCR counts.

Indicated time point: sample taken at primary tumor resection. One entry per CDR3 protein, called by TCRdb with MiXCR from the 5' RACE reads. The sample includes some 10,000 distinct CDR3 sequences, roughly 4.5% seen only once; the top ten take 11%. The sequence was collected from a female donor with early-stage non-small cell lung cancer. The sample was lung tumor tissue, taken at surgery.

DNA of the CDR3: TGCAGCGCCTCCACCCCTAACTGGTTGCGGAACATTCAGTACTTC. This encodes CSASTPNWLRNIQYF. V gene TRBV29-1 combines with J gene TRBJ2-4, with D unresolved. This CDR3 region has 15 residues. V was trimmed by 7 bases and J by 7 bases, leaving 23 bases between them. Germline V gives CDR1 SQVTM, CDR2 ANQGSEA. Full variable domain (rest looked up from reference TRBV29-1 and TRBJ2-4): SAVISQKPSRDICQRGTSLTIQCQVDSQVTMMFWYRQQPGQSLTLIATANQGSEATYESGFVIDKFPISRPNLTFSTLTVSNMSPEDSSIYLCSASTPNWLRNIQYFGAGTRLSVL.